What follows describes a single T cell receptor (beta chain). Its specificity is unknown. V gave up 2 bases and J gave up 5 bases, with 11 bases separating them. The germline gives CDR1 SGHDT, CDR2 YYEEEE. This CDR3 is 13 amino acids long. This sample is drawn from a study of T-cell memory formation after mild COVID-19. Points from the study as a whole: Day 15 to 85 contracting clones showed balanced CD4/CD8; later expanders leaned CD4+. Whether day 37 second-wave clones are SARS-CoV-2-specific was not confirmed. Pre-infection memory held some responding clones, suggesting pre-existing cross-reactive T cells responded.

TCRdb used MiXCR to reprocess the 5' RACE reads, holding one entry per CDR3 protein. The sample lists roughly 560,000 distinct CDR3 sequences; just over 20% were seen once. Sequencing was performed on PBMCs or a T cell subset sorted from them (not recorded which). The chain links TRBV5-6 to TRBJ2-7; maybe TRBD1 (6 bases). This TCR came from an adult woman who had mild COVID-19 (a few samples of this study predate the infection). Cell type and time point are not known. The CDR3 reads CASSFQQGNEQYF. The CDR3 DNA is TGTGCCAGCAGCTTTCAGCAGGGGAACGAGCAGTACTTC.